This T cell receptor (beta chain) was sequenced in a study of cytomegalovirus exposure and HLA in healthy donors (dated by TCRdb to 2016 to 2017). About the full investigation: A later analysis indicated that the 120 or so validation repertoires were generated on the platform also employed for the 700 or so repertoires of the first cohort. High-throughput TCR immunosequencing, statistical association of individual TCRs with disease status, and machine learning were combined to predict cytomegalovirus infection status. The study aimed to test whether cataloging public T cell receptors could reveal signatures of past pathogen exposure. In addition to the first cohort of around 670 subjects, a separate validation cohort of 130 or so different subjects was used. What the study reported, not specific to this receptor: Most TCR sequences were seen in very few donors, while some public TCRs were found in many individuals. The study listed 150 to 200 TCR beta chains as associated with cytomegalovirus. The authors suggested that the approach could potentially be generalized to other disease states and immunological phenotypes. A later analysis found that TCRs clustered in the first cohort also tended to co-occur in the roughly 120 validation repertoires, with more than 90% of cluster scores above 0. All 130 or so repertoires were used to score co-occurrence in the validation cohort in a later analysis, because that analysis had no HLA typing for the cohort. In both the original and validation cohorts, the classifier was reported to diagnose cytomegalovirus status with high specificity and sensitivity. A few of the identified cytomegalovirus-associated TCR beta chains were confirmed in vitro to be specific for cytomegalovirus antigens.

The donors belonged to the validation cohort of roughly 120 subjects, which was separate from the 666-subject first cohort. The library was generated by the immunoSEQ multiplex PCR assay. The paper's processing steps were these. A statistical classification framework was built for diagnosing cytomegalovirus status from the catalog of TCR beta chain sequences. TCRdb took over this immuneACCESS table, retaining in-frame rearrangements with V and J assigned. Such tables are incomplete; in checked studies, under half of the missing clones stem from an unresolved V gene, and the remainder is unexplained. That table gives V, J and clone size, and the DNA gave D and trimming. The sample table contains a few hundred thousand clones; only one count was recorded for about 90% of them. The ten biggest clones cover 0.85% to 1.2% of the sample. A word on this clone: It has no known antigen specificity. No much larger clone exists at a distance of one base, and base qualities are not known.

V sheds 8 bases and J sheds 3 bases, leaving 17 bases between their ends. The germline V gene encodes CDR1 MNHNS and CDR2 SASEGT. From the cysteine through the phenylalanine, the CDR3 covers 15 amino acids. The entry retains the CDR3 DNA only, 45 bases that are in frame from base 1. This TCR came from a woman aged 18-30 years in good health and CMV-seronegative. The chain couples TRBV6-1 to TRBJ1-5; D gene: possibly TRBD1, on 5 matching bases. The sample was PBMCs. The encoded CDR3 is CASLEEGNFNQPQHF. The nucleotide sequence is TGTGCCAGCCTCGAGGAGGGGAATTTCAATCAGCCCCAGCATTTT.